Listed here is a single TCR beta chain. The target antigen is unknown. Libraries of TCR beta came from quantitative 5'-RACE with molecular barcodes. TCRdb re-called the 5' RACE reads with MiXCR, one entry per CDR3 protein. The data contain about 540,000 distinct CDR3 sequences, roughly 13% of them singletons. The data stem from a study of CD8 T cells in ankylosing spondylitis. Findings and limits, study-wide: About 8 highly homologous variants made up a TCR beta motif, and this motif appeared characteristic of ankylosing spondylitis blood. Past research had described some motif variants in reactive arthritis synovial fluid and blood. Peripheral blood samples showed relatively rare disease-linked clones, and these clones were CD8+.

V dropped 3 bases and J dropped 3; count of bases not matched to a gene: 2. The CDR3 runs 13 residues. Per the germline V gene, CDR1 is LGHDT and CDR2 is YNNKEL (reference sequence). This chain joins TRBV3-1 and TRBJ2-7; 7 bases fit TRBD2. The receptor's source is a male donor with ankylosing spondylitis. The sequenced sample was blood, either unsorted or a sorted T cell fraction (not recorded which). This chain's CDR3 is CASSQGEGYEQYF. Here the CDR3 DNA reads TGTGCCAGCAGCCAGGGGGAGGGCTACGAGCAGTACTTC.